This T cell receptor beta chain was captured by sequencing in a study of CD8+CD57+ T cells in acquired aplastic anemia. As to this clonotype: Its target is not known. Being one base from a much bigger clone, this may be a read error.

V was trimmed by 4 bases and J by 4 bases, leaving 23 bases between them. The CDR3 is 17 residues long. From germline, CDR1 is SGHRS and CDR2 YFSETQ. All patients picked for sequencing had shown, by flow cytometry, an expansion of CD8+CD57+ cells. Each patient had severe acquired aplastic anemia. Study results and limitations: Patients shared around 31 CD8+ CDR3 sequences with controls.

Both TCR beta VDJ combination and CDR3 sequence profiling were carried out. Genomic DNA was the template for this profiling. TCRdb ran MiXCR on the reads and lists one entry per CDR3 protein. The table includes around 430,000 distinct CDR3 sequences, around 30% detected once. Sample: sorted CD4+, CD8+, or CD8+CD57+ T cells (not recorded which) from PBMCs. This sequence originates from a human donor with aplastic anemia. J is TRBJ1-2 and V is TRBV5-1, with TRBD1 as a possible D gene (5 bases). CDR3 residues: CASSAIRGAAKAYGYTF. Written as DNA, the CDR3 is TGCGCCAGCAGCGCGATCCGCGGGGCAGCTAAGGCCTATGGCTACACCTTC.